A single sample is the source of the 21 T cell receptor beta chains below, sequenced in a study of tumour-infiltrating T cells in Burkitt lymphoma. TCRdb's copy holds only in-frame clones and misses some; the assay was immunoSEQ multiplex PCR. The sample carries 2,500 to 3,000 clones, 13% to 15% recorded once. Sequencing was carried out using tumor tissue. Receptors originate from a human donor with Burkitt lymphoma.

The chain uses TRBV4-1 and TRBJ2-3, with D perhaps being TRBD1 or TRBD2 (5 bases each). The V end lost 3 bases, the J end lost 2 bases, and 18 bases lay between the germline ends. CDR1 MGHRA and CDR2 YSYEKL come from the germline V gene. This CDR3 has 17 amino acids. This chain's CDR3 is CASSQAPGRSNTDTQYF. CDR3 nucleotides: TGCGCCAGCAGCCAGGCCCCGGGACGGTCGAACACAGATACGCAGTATTTT.

The V call is TRBV29-1, the J call TRBJ2-3; tentatively, D is TRBD1 (6 bases). CDR1 is SQVTM, CDR2 ANQGSEA, per germline. The germline V and J ends were trimmed by 6 bases and 5 bases, with 15 bases remaining between them. This CDR3 contains 13 residues. CDR3 sequence: CSVREPGVDTQYF. In nucleotides, the CDR3 is TGCAGCGTGAGAGAACCAGGGGTAGATACGCAGTATTTT.

The chain joins TRBV30 to TRBJ2-7; TRBD1 matches at 12 bases. CDR3 length: 15 residues. V dropped 0 bases and J dropped 3; count of bases not matched to a gene: 3. Per the germline V gene, CDR1 is GTSNPN and CDR2 is SVGIG (reference sequence). CDR3 region: CAWSVGQGAVYEQYF. The CDR3 DNA reads TGTGCCTGGAGTGTGGGACAGGGGGCGGTCTACGAGCAGTACTTC. Drawing the rest from reference TRBV30 and TRBJ2-7, the complete variable domain is SQTIHQWPATLVQPVGSPLSLECTVEGTSNPNLYWYRQAAGRGLQLLFYSVGIGQISSEVPQNLSASRPQDRQFILSSKKLLLSDSGFYLCAWSVGQGAVYEQYFGPGTRLTVT.

This clone was detected only a few times. The gene calls are TRBV30 and TRBJ1-2; D may be TRBD1 (5 bases). From germline, CDR1 is GTSNPN and CDR2 SVGIG (reference sequence). The CDR3 loop spans 14 amino acids. Trimming stripped 2 bases from V and 3 bases from J, with 13 bases between. CDR3 sequence reads: CAWSLAGRDYGYTF. The CDR3 DNA sequence: TGTGCCTGGAGTTTGGCAGGGAGGGACTATGGCTACACCTTC.

The DNA of the CDR3 is TGTGCCACCAGGGGTCTGAACACTGAAGCTTTCTTT. Amino acids: CATRGLNTEAFF. The chain uses TRBV5-4 and TRBJ1-1; tentative D call: TRBD1 (6 bases). CDR3 length equals 12 residues. V lost 9 bases and J lost 0, with 9 bases in between. From germline, CDR1 is SGHNT and CDR2 YYREEE (reference sequence). Combining the CDR3 with reference TRBV5-4 and TRBJ1-1 gives the whole variable domain ETGVTQSPTHLIKTRGQQVTLRCSSQSGHNTVSWYQQALGQGPQFIFQYYREEENGRGNFPPRFSGLQFPNYSSELNVNALELDDSALYLCATRGLNTEAFFGQGTRLTVV.

The chain links TRBV18 to TRBJ2-7, with 8 positions matching TRBD1. Germline CDR1 is KGHSH and CDR2 is LQKENI. Trimming took 2 bases from V and 3 from J; bases not matched to a gene: 3. The CDR3 sequence is 14 residues long. Here the CDR3 reads CASSPGQGHYEQYF. The CDR3 nucleotides read TGTGCCAGCTCACCAGGACAGGGACACTACGAGCAGTACTTC.

In this sample, this clone turned up a few times. The rearrangement uses TRBV14 and TRBJ2-7; no clear D. The CDR3 contains 15 residues. Trimming removed 0 bases at V and 4 bases at J, with 13 bases between. The germline V gene encodes CDR1 SGHDN and CDR2 FVKESK. CDR3 nucleotide sequence: TGTGCCAGCAGCCAAGATAGTGGATTCCTTTACGAGCAGTACTTC. Its translation: CASSQDSGFLYEQYF.

The chain employs TRBV19 and TRBJ2-5, with a tentative D call TRBD2 (6 bases). Germline V gene lookup returns CDR1 LNHDA and CDR2 SQIVND (reference sequence). The CDR3 is 14 residues long. Trimming left V 3 bases short and J 0 bases short, with 8 bases between. In DNA, the CDR3 is TGTGCCAGTAGTATGGGGGACTACCAAGAGACCCAGTACTTC. Its translation: CASSMGDYQETQYF. Drawing the rest from reference TRBV19 and TRBJ2-5, the complete variable domain is DGGITQSPKYLFRKEGQNVTLSCEQNLNHDAMYWYRQDPGQGLRLIYYSQIVNDFQKGDIAEGYSVSREKKESFPLTVTSAQKNPTAFYLCASSMGDYQETQYFGPGTRLLVL.

This clone was seen only a few times. The V gene is TRBV5-6, the J gene TRBJ2-3; 9 nucleotides align to TRBD2. Germline V lookup: CDR1 SGHDT, CDR2 YYEEEE. This CDR3 is built from 15 residues. V trimming: 4 bases; J trimming: 8 bases; junction bases outside the gene matches: 11. CDR3 coding DNA: TGTGCCAGCAGCGCGACTAGCGGACCCCGTGTTACGCAGTATTTT. Translated: CASSATSGPRVTQYF.

This clone showed up just a few times. The chain uses TRBV7-9 and TRBJ1-5, with unresolved D. CDR1 is SEHNR and CDR2 is FQNEAQ in the germline V gene (reference sequence). Between the trimmed V and J ends, which lost 5 bases and 8 bases, there was a span of 13 bases. The CDR3 extends over 13 amino acids. As DNA, the CDR3 is TGTGCCAGCAGCCCTGATTTTGTTGAGCCCCAGCATTTT. Translating gives CASSPDFVEPQHF. Based on the CDR3 plus reference TRBV7-9 and TRBJ1-5, the full variable domain is DTGVSQNPRHKITKRGQNVTFRCDPISEHNRLYWYRQTLGQGPEFLTYFQNEAQLEKSRLLSDRFSAERPKGSFSTLEIQRTEQGDSAMYLCASSPDFVEPQHFGDGTRLSIL.

This chain joins TRBV7-2 and TRBJ2-5; a weak D match, TRBD2 (5 bases). Germline-derived CDR1 and CDR2 are SGHTA and FQGNSA. The V and J ends lost 1 base and 1 base respectively, with 13 bases between them. The CDR3 sequence is 16 residues long. The DNA of the CDR3 is TGTGCCAGCAGCTTAGTACTCGCGGGCGGCCAAGAGACCCAGTACTTC. It yields the protein CASSLVLAGGQETQYF.

The chain has TRBV29-1 and TRBJ2-7; D is ambiguous. CDR1 and CDR2 from the germline V gene are SQVTM and ANQGSEA. V was shortened by 2 bases and J by 2 bases, with 10 bases between the two germline ends. This CDR3 has 13 residues. The CDR3 sequence is CSVECGVTYEQYF. The CDR3 nucleotides are TGCAGCGTTGAATGTGGGGTCACCTACGAGCAGTACTTC.

This clone has a handful of counts. This chain joins TRBV5-1 and TRBJ2-1, with D possibly being TRBD2 (5 bases). Germline V gene lookup returns CDR1 SGHRS and CDR2 YFSETQ. The CDR3 is 12 residues long. Trimming removed 4 bases at V and 6 bases at J, with 8 bases between. The CDR3 protein is CASSPDFNEQFF. The CDR3 DNA reads as TGCGCCAGCAGCCCGGACTTCAATGAGCAGTTCTTC.

This clone was observed a few times. The chain has TRBV11-2 and TRBJ1-1, with D tentatively TRBD1 (5 bases). Germline CDR1 SGHAT, CDR2 FQNNGV. This CDR3 region has 14 residues. V dropped 2 bases and J dropped 4 bases, with 11 bases sitting between them. CDR3 sequence: CASSLQDGTTEAFF. The DNA of the CDR3 is TGTGCCAGCAGCTTACAGGATGGGACCACTGAAGCTTTCTTT.

This clone was counted only a few times. The rearrangement links TRBV14 to TRBJ1-1; D not resolved. In germline, CDR1 is SGHDN, CDR2 FVKESK. Trimming cost V 4 bases and J 4 bases, with 13 bases left between them. The CDR3 totals 14 residues. The CDR3 region is CASSPTGVSTEAFF. CDR3 nucleotide sequence: TGTGCCAGCAGCCCTACTGGGGTGAGCACTGAAGCTTTCTTT.

V is TRBV4-1 and J is TRBJ2-7, with 8 bases aligning to TRBD2. The CDR3 is 13 residues long. V was pared by 6 bases and J by 4 bases, with 5 bases of the junction left unmatched. Per germline, CDR1 MGHRA and CDR2 YSYEKL. CDR3 residues: CASRAGEGYEQYF. In nucleotides, the CDR3 is TGCGCCAGCAGAGCGGGAGAGGGATACGAGCAGTACTTC.

This clone was seen a few times. The chain employs TRBV7-6 and TRBJ2-7, with D perhaps being TRBD1 or TRBD2 (6 bases each). Trimming left V 4 bases short and J 5 bases short, with 15 bases between. Germline CDR1 is SGHVS and CDR2 is FNYEAQ. The CDR3 has 14 amino acids. In DNA, the CDR3 is TGTGCCAGCAGCTCTTTCGGAGGGGGGAACGAGCAGTACTTC. Its protein product is CASSSFGGGNEQYF.

In its sample, this clone was seen a few times. The germline gene is not matched at one end of the junction; a read error may be the cause. V is TRBV19 and J is TRBJ2-2, with TRBD2 identical over 14 bases. The CDR3 is 18 amino acids. CDR1 LNHDA and CDR2 SQIVND come from the germline V gene (reference sequence). The CDR3 region is CASSHLRGLAGEDGELFF. CDR3 in DNA: TGTGCCAGTTCGCACTTGAGGGGACTAGCGGGAGAGGACGGGGAGTTGTTTTTT.

This clone has just a few counts. This chain uses TRBV5-1 with TRBJ2-2; D is perhaps TRBD1 (6 bases). CDR3 length equals 18 residues. V was cut by 0 bases and J by 0 bases, with 15 bases left in between. Germline CDR1 SGHRS, CDR2 YFSETQ. CDR3 amino acids: CASSLVELGASNTGELFF. The CDR3 DNA reads as TGCGCCAGCAGCTTGGTCGAGTTGGGGGCTTCGAACACCGGGGAGCTGTTTTTT. Filled out from reference TRBV5-1 and TRBJ2-2, the complete variable domain reads KAGVTQTPRYLIKTRGQQVTLSCSPISGHRSVSWYQQTPGQGLQFLFEYFSETQRNKGNFPGRFSGRQFSNSRSEMNVSTLELGDSALYLCASSLVELGASNTGELFFGEGSRLTVL.

This chain links TRBV9 with TRBJ2-1, with D perhaps TRBD2 (6 bases). CDR1 is SGDLS, CDR2 YYNGEE, per germline. This CDR3 region has 15 residues. The V end lost 0 bases, the J end lost 5 bases, and 12 bases lay between the germline ends. The CDR3 reads CASSVGTSIHNEQFF. The CDR3, as DNA: TGTGCCAGCAGCGTAGGAACTAGCATCCACAATGAGCAGTTCTTC.

This clone was detected only once. The chain links TRBV6-6 to TRBJ2-7; D possibly corresponds to TRBD2 (7 bases). Germline CDR1 MNHNY, CDR2 SVGAGI (reference sequence). This CDR3 contains 15 residues. Trimming removed 2 bases at V and 1 base at J, with 12 bases between. CDR3 in amino acids: CASSYVKGGSYEQYF. For the CDR3, the DNA is TGTGCCAGCAGTTACGTGAAGGGGGGGTCCTACGAGCAGTACTTC.